Listed here are 27 T cell receptor beta chains from one sample, sequenced in a study of T-cell reconstitution after alpha-beta-depleted transplantation in children. Unique molecular identifiers featured in how the TCRbeta library was prepared. TCRdb ran MiXCR on the PCR reads and lists one entry per CDR3 protein. This sample yields about 98,000 distinct CDR3 sequences, of which less than 25% are seen a single time; about 20% belongs to the top ten. The sample was PBMCs, taken before TCRalphabeta/CD19-depleted stem cell transplant. These TCRs come from a boy between 2 and 10 years old with acute lymphoblastic leukemia, due to receive a stem cell transplant.

The V and J genes are TRBV7-2 and TRBJ2-5; D is unclear. The germline V gene has CDR1 SGHTA and CDR2 FQGNSA. Trimming shortened V by 2 bases and J by 3 bases, and 13 bases separated the two germline ends. This CDR3 has 15 residues. The CDR3 bases are TGTGCCAGCAGCTTAATCGGTTTGCGCGAAGAGACCCAGTACTTC. Translated: CASSLIGLREETQYF.

This clonotype was detected many times. The rearrangement uses TRBV5-5 and TRBJ2-7; D unclear. This CDR3 comprises 13 residues. Deletions cut 0 bases from V and 0 bases from J, with 4 bases between. Germline CDR1 SGHKS, CDR2 YYEKEE (reference sequence). The CDR3 DNA reads as TGTGCCAGCAGCTTGGCGATCTCCTACGAGCAGTACTTC. Translated: CASSLAISYEQYF.

This clonotype was counted a few times. The chain links TRBV6-5 to TRBJ2-7, with a tentative D call TRBD2 (5 bases). Trimming took 0 bases from V and 3 from J, leaving 9 bases between them. The CDR3 extends over 14 amino acids. CDR1 and CDR2 (germline): MNHEY, SVGAGI. The CDR3 region is CASSYSRDFYEQYF. The CDR3 DNA reads as TGTGCCAGCAGTTACTCTCGGGATTTCTACGAGCAGTACTTC.

The chain recombines TRBV7-9 with TRBJ2-7, with a weak D call TRBD1 (6 bases). CDR3 length: 17 residues. The ends were cut back, 4 bases at V and 2 bases at J, with 21 bases in the middle. The germline V gene has CDR1 SEHNR and CDR2 FQNEAQ (reference sequence). The CDR3 is CASSSVRDTRDPYEQYF. DNA of the CDR3: TGTGCCAGCAGCTCCGTACGGGACACCCGGGACCCCTACGAGCAGTACTTC.

This rearrangement joins TRBV18 to TRBJ2-7; D uncertain. The CDR3 totals 11 residues. V was trimmed by 6 bases and J by 12 bases, leaving 15 bases between them. Germline V lookup: CDR1 KGHSH, CDR2 LQKENI. The CDR3 DNA reads as TGTGCCAGCTCGGGCGAGGCAGCACGGTACTTC. This gives the protein CASSGEAARYF.

The rearrangement joins TRBV28 to TRBJ1-5; tentatively, D is TRBD1 (6 bases). V was clipped by 7 bases and J by 6 bases, with 13 bases between them. The CDR3 spans 13 residues. Germline values: CDR1 MDHEN, CDR2 SYDVKM. The CDR3 spells CASKQGLGQPQHF. CDR3 nucleotides: TGTGCCAGCAAACAGGGCTTGGGTCAGCCCCAGCATTTT.

This clonotype was counted between two and nine times. This rearrangement joins TRBV7-2 to TRBJ1-2; D is unclear. V was clipped by 5 bases and J by 7 bases, with 11 bases between them. The length of the CDR3 is 12 residues. Looked up from germline, CDR1 is SGHTA and CDR2 is FQGNSA. CDR3 coding DNA: TGTGCCAGCAGCCCCCGCCGGGGTGGCTACACCTTC. The encoded protein is CASSPRRGGYTF.

V is TRBV12-3 or TRBV12-4 and J is TRBJ2-2; 7 nucleotides agree with TRBD1. V lost 5 bases and J lost 5; bases outside the gene matches: 14. The CDR3 totals 17 residues. CDR3 coding DNA: TGTGCCAGCAGTCCCACTGTACAGGGGCTCGGGACCGGGGAGCTGTTTTTT. Encoded protein: CASSPTVQGLGTGELFF.

The rearrangement joins TRBV9 to TRBJ1-1; D is possibly TRBD1 (6 bases). V was cut by 0 bases and J by 7 bases, with 13 bases left in between. This CDR3 is 14 amino acids long. CDR1 is SGDLS, CDR2 YYNGEE, per germline. CDR3 region: CASSVEGEGFEAFF. CDR3 nucleotides: TGTGCCAGCAGCGTAGAGGGGGAAGGCTTTGAAGCTTTCTTT. Variable domain in full (rest from reference TRBV9 and TRBJ1-1): DSGVTQTPKHLITATGQRVTLRCSPRSGDLSVYWYQQSLDQGLQFLIQYYNGEERAKGNILERFSAQQFPDLHSELNLSSLELGDSALYFCASSVEGEGFEAFFGQGTRLTVV.

V is TRBV6-1 and J is TRBJ2-1; D perhaps matches TRBD2 (7 bases). Germline CDR1 and CDR2: MNHNS and SASEGT. Trimming removed 6 bases from V and 4 bases from J, with 19 bases in between. CDR3 length: 16 residues. CDR3 loop: CASSRRGSSGYNEQFF. For the CDR3, the DNA is TGTGCCAGCAGCCGAAGGGGGTCTAGCGGATACAATGAGCAGTTCTTC.

This clonotype has just a few counts. The V gene is TRBV9, the J gene TRBJ2-7; D is ambiguous. Germline V CDR1 and CDR2: SGDLS, YYNGEE. V lost 2 bases to trimming and J lost 6 bases, with 15 bases between them. This CDR3 region has 14 residues. CDR3 in DNA: TGTGCCAGCAGCGTTTCGCCAAAGGAGCTCGAGCAGTACTTC. Encoded protein: CASSVSPKELEQYF. Full variable domain (remainder filled in from reference TRBV9 and TRBJ2-7): DSGVTQTPKHLITATGQRVTLRCSPRSGDLSVYWYQQSLDQGLQFLIQYYNGEERAKGNILERFSAQQFPDLHSELNLSSLELGDSALYFCASSVSPKELEQYFGPGTRLTVT.

This clonotype was seen a handful of times. The chain employs TRBV28 and TRBJ2-5, with 10 bases fitting TRBD1. Looked up from germline, CDR1 is MDHEN and CDR2 is SYDVKM. The junction had 10 bases not matched to a gene; V was cut back by 2 bases and J by 10 bases. The CDR3 loop spans 15 amino acids. The CDR3 is CASSLTVGQGSDQYF. CDR3 DNA sequence: TGTGCCAGCAGTTTAACTGTGGGACAGGGGTCGGACCAGTACTTC.

This clonotype was picked up a small number of times. V usage is TRBV12-3 or TRBV12-4 and J usage is TRBJ1-2; D is unclear. Deletions cut 5 bases from V and 1 base from J, with 8 bases between. CDR3 size: 13 residues. The chain's CDR3 is CASSHGDNYGYTF. In nucleotides, the CDR3 is TGTGCCAGCAGTCACGGTGATAACTATGGCTACACCTTC.

The V call is TRBV10-3, the J call TRBJ2-4; TRBD1 might be the D (5 bases). This CDR3 is 19 amino acids long. Germline CDR1 ENHRY, CDR2 SYGVKD. Trimming pared 0 bases from V and 2 bases from J, leaving 20 bases between. The chain's CDR3 is CAISESKVIGEGSKNIQYF. The CDR3 nucleotides read TGTGCCATCAGTGAGTCGAAGGTTATAGGGGAAGGGTCCAAAAACATTCAGTACTTC.

Ten or more counts support this clonotype. The rearrangement links TRBV5-1 to TRBJ1-3; the match to TRBD1 covers 7 bases. Germline CDR1 SGHRS, CDR2 YFSETQ. J gave up 4 bases and V 1 base, and 2 bases lay outside the gene matches. The CDR3 is 14 amino acids. CDR3: CASSLRGQGNTIYF. CDR3 sequence (DNA): TGCGCCAGCAGCTTGAGGGGGCAAGGAAACACCATATATTTT.

The chain combines TRBV14 with TRBJ2-5; D is unresolved. The CDR3 is made up of 11 amino acids. Germline V lookup: CDR1 SGHDN, CDR2 FVKESK. V was trimmed by 3 bases and J by 4 bases, leaving 3 bases between them. The CDR3, as DNA: TGTGCCAGCAGCCAGTCAGAGACCCAGTACTTC. Amino acids: CASSQSETQYF. Complete variable domain (other parts from reference TRBV14 and TRBJ2-5): EAGVTQFPSHSVIEKGQTVTLRCDPISGHDNLYWYRRVMGKEIKFLLHFVKESKQDESGMPNNRFLAERTGGTYSTLKVQPAELEDSGVYFCASSQSETQYFGPGTRLLVL.

This clonotype turned up a few times. V gene TRBV7-3 combines with J gene TRBJ2-1, with 11 bases fitting TRBD2. Germline V gene lookup returns CDR1 SGHTA and CDR2 FQGTGA. V shed 5 bases, J shed 9 bases, and the junction held 6 bases outside the gene matches. The CDR3 runs to 14 residues. DNA of the CDR3: TGTGCCAGCAGCGTGGGACTAGCGGAGGGTGAGCAGTTCTTC. It specifies CASSVGLAEGEQFF.

This chain joins TRBV6-1 and TRBJ2-4; 8 nucleotides line up with TRBD1. The V gene's germline CDR1 is MNHNS and CDR2 SASEGT. The CDR3 is 19 residues long. With V trimmed by 2 bases and J by 1 base, 13 bases remained unmatched. The CDR3 DNA follows: TGTGCCAGCAGTGAACAGGACAGGGTGGTGGCTCGGGCCAAAAACATTCAGTACTTC. Translation gives CASSEQDRVVARAKNIQYF.

The chain joins TRBV27 to TRBJ1-1; TRBD1 aligns across 8 bases. V shed 6 bases, J shed 3 bases, and the junction held 9 bases outside the gene matches. Germline V gene data show CDR1 as MNHEY and CDR2 as SMNVEV (reference sequence). The CDR3 is 15 residues long. The CDR3 sequence is CASRTGEFRDTEAFF. Here the CDR3 DNA reads TGTGCCAGCAGGACAGGGGAGTTTAGGGACACTGAAGCTTTCTTT.

The chain joins TRBV7-2 to TRBJ2-7; 8 positions match TRBD1. This CDR3 is built from 14 residues. After removal of 5 bases from V and 3 bases from J, the junction contained 6 bases not matched to a gene. Germline V gene lookup returns CDR1 SGHTA and CDR2 FQGNSA. The CDR3 DNA is TGTGCCAGCAGCCGCCAGGGGGCCAACTACGAGCAGTACTTC. The encoded protein is CASSRQGANYEQYF.

The sample holds a few counts of this clonotype. This chain joins TRBV6-1 and TRBJ1-4; D unresolved. CDR1 MNHNS and CDR2 SASEGT come from the germline V gene. The V gene lost 9 bases and the J gene lost 3 bases, with 17 bases spanning the gap. This CDR3 is built from 15 residues. The CDR3 sequence: CASRPERAANEKLFF. The CDR3 region has the DNA TGTGCCAGTCGCCCCGAGAGGGCAGCTAATGAAAAACTGTTTTTT.

V usage is TRBV5-6 and J usage is TRBJ2-7; 9 positions agree with TRBD1. The CDR3 has 15 amino acids. Germline V CDR1 and CDR2: SGHDT, YYEEEE. J was trimmed by 6 bases and V by 5 bases; bases with no gene match: 12. The CDR3 here is CASSFHDRGMGEQYF. The CDR3 bases are TGTGCCAGCAGTTTCCACGACAGGGGGATGGGCGAGCAGTACTTC.

This clonotype was counted many times. The rearrangement links TRBV10-3 to TRBJ1-5; D perhaps matches TRBD1 (6 bases). Germline CDR1 is ENHRY and CDR2 is SYGVKD. Deletions cut 6 bases from V and 0 bases from J, with 12 bases between. There are 15 residues in the CDR3. Written as DNA, the CDR3 is TGTGCCATCAGCCGGGACAAATATAGCAATCAGCCCCAGCATTTT. Residues: CAISRDKYSNQPQHF.

This clonotype occurred many times. V and J are TRBV11-2 and TRBJ2-1, with 12 bases lining up with TRBD1. In germline, CDR1 is SGHAT, CDR2 FQNNGV. J lost 8 bases, V lost 5 bases, and 7 bases had no gene match. This CDR3 is built from 15 residues. CDR3: CASSPGTGGRDEQFF. DNA of the CDR3: TGTGCCAGCAGCCCCGGGACAGGGGGCCGGGATGAGCAGTTCTTC. Drawing the rest from reference TRBV11-2 and TRBJ2-1, the complete variable domain is EAGVAQSPRYKIIEKRQSVAFWCNPISGHATLYWYQQILGQGPKLLIQFQNNGVVDDSQLPKDRFSAERLKGVDSTLKIQPAKLEDSAVYLCASSPGTGGRDEQFFGPGTRLTVL.

The chain carries TRBV5-6 and TRBJ2-1, with 7 bases lining up with TRBD2. The CDR3 is 16 residues long. The ends lost 6 bases at V and 8 bases at J; junction bases unmatched: 17. Germline assignment: CDR1 SGHDT and CDR2 YYEEEE. CDR3 amino acids: CASTSLVASGGYEQFF. CDR3 nucleotides: TGTGCCAGCACAAGCTTGGTAGCTAGCGGAGGCTATGAGCAGTTCTTC.

The gene calls are TRBV4-1 and TRBJ1-3, with 9 bases aligning to TRBD1. The CDR3 is 17 amino acids. V shed 1 base, J shed 4 bases, and the junction held 8 bases outside the gene matches. Per the germline V gene, CDR1 is MGHRA and CDR2 is YSYEKL. CDR3 amino acids: CASSQGLTTGGGNTIYF. In DNA, the CDR3 is TGCGCCAGCAGCCAAGGCTTAACGACAGGGGGAGGAAACACCATATATTTT.

This clonotype was found many times. The chain links TRBV7-8 to TRBJ1-5; 9 bases are shared with TRBD1. CDR1 SGHVS and CDR2 FQNEAQ come from the germline V gene. CDR3 length equals 16 residues. V shed 5 bases and J 6 bases; nucleotides not matched to a gene: 11. The CDR3 DNA is TGTGCCAGCAGCCCATCGCGGACAGGGGCGAGTCAGCCCCAGCATTTT. It translates to CASSPSRTGASQPQHF.